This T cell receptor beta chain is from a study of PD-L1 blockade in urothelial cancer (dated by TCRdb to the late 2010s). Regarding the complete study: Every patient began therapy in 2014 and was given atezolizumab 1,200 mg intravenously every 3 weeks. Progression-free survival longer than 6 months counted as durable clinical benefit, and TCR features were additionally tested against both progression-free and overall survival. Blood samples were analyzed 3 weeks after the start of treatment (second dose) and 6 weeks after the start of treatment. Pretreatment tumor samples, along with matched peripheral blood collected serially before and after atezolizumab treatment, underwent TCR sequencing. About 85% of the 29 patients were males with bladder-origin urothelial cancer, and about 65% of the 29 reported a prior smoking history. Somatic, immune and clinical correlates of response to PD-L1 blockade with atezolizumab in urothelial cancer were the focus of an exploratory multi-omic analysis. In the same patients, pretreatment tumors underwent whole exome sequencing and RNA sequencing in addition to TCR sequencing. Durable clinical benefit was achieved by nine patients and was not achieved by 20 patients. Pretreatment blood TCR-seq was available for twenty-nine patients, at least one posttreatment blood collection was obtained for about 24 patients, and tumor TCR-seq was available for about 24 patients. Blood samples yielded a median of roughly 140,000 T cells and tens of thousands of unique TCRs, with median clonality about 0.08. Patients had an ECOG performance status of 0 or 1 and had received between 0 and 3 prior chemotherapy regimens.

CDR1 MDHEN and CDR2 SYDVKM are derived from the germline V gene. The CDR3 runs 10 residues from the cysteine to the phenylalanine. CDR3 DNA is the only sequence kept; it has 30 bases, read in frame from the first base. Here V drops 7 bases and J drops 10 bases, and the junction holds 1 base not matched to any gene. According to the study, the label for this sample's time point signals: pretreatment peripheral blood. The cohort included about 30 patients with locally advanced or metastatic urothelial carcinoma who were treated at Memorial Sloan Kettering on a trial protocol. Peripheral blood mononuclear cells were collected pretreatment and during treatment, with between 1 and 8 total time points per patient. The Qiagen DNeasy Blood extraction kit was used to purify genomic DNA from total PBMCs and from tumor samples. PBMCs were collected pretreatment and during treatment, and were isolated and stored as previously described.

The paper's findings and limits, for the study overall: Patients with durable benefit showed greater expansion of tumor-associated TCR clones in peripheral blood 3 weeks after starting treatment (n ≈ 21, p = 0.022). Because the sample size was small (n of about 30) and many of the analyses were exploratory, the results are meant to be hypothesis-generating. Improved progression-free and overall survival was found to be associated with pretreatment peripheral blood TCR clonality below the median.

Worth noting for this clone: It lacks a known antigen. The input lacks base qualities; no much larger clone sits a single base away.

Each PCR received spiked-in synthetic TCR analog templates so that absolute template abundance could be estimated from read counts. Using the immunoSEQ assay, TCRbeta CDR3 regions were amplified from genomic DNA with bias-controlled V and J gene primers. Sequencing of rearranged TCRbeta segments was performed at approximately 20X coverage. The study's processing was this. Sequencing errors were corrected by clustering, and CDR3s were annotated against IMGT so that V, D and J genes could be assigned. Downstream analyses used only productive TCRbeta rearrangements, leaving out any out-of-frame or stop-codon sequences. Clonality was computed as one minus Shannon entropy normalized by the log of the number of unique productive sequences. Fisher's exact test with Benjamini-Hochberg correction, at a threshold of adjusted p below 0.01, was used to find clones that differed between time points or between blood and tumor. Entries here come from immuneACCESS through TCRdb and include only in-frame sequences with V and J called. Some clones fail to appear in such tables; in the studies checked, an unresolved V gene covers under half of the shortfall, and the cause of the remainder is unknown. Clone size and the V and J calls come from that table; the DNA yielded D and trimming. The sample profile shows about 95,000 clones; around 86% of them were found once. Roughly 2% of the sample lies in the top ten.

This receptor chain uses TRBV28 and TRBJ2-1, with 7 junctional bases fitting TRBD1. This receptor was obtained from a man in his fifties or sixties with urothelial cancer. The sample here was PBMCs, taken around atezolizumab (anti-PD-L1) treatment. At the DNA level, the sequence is TGTGCCAGCAAACAGGGGGAGCAGTTCTTC. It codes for CASKQGEQFF.